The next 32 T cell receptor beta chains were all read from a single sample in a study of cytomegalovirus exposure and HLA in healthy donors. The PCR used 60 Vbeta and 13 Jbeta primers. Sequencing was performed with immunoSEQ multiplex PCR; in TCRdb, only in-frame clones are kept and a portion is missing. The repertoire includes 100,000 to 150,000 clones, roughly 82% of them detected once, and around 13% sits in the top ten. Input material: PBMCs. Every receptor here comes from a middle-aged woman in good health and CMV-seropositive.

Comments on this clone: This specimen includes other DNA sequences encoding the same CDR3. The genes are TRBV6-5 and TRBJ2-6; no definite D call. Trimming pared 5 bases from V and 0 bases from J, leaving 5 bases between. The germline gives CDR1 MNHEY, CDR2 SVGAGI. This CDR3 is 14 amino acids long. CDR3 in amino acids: CASSRYSGANVLTF. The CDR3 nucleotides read TGTGCCAGCAGTCGTTACTCTGGGGCCAACGTCCTGACTTTC.

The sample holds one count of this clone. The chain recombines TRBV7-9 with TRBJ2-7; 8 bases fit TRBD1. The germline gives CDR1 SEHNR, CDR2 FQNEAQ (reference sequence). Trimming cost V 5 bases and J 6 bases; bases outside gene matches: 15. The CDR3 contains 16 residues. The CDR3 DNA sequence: TGTGCCAGCAGCCCGCCGAAGGACAGGGTAGGGGGCGAGCAGTACTTC. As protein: CASSPPKDRVGGEQYF.

CDR3 loop: CASSPAAGGGDEQYF. CDR3 coding DNA: TGTGCCAGCTCACCAGCGGCGGGGGGAGGGGACGAGCAGTACTTC. This chain connects TRBV18 to TRBJ2-7; 8 bases are shared with TRBD2. Germline V gives CDR1 KGHSH, CDR2 LQKENI. J was trimmed by 5 bases and V by 2 bases; bases with no gene match: 8. This CDR3 is built from 15 residues.

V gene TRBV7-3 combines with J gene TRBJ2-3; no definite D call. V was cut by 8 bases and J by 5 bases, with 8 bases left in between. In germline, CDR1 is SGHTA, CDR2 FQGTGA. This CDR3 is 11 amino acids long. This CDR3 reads CASVAGDTQYF. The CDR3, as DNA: TGTGCCAGCGTAGCTGGAGATACGCAGTATTTT.

Here the CDR3 DNA reads TGTGCCAGCAGTTACGGTGGGGCCACCTACGAGCAGTACTTC. Translation gives CASSYGGATYEQYF. The V and J genes are TRBV6-5 and TRBJ2-7; D might be TRBD1 (5 bases). The CDR3 spans 14 residues. V lost 2 bases, J lost 2 bases, and 10 bases lay in between. CDR1 and CDR2 from the germline V gene are MNHEY and SVGAGI.

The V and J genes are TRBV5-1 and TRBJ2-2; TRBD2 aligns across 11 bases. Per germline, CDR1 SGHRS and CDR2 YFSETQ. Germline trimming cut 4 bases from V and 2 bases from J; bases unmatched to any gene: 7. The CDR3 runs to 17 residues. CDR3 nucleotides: TGCGCCAGCAGCATATCACTAGCGGGAGACAACACCGGGGAGCTGTTTTTT. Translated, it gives CASSISLAGDNTGELFF. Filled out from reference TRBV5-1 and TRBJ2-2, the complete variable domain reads KAGVTQTPRYLIKTRGQQVTLSCSPISGHRSVSWYQQTPGQGLQFLFEYFSETQRNKGNFPGRFSGRQFSNSRSEMNVSTLELGDSALYLCASSISLAGDNTGELFFGEGSRLTVL.

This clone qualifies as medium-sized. DNA of the CDR3: TGTGCCAGCAGCTTTAGGAGCGAGCAGTACTTC. Translation gives CASSFRSEQYF. The chain is built from TRBV7-9 and TRBJ2-7; no definite D call. The CDR3 extends over 11 amino acids. Germline V gene lookup returns CDR1 SEHNR and CDR2 FQNEAQ (reference sequence). The germline V and J ends were trimmed by 3 bases and 6 bases, with 6 bases remaining between them.

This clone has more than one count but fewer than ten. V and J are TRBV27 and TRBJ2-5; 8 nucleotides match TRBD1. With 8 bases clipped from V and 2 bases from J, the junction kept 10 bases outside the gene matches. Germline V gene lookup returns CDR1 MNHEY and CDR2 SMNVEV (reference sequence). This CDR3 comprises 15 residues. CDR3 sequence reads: CASRRTGMRQETQYF. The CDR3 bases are TGTGCCAGCCGGAGGACAGGGATGAGACAAGAGACCCAGTACTTC.

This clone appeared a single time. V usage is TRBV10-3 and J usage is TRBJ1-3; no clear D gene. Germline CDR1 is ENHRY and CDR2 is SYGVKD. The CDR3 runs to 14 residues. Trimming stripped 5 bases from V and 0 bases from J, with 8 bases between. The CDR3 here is CAISTQDSGNTIYF. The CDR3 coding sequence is TGTGCCATCAGTACTCAGGACTCTGGAAACACCATATATTTT.

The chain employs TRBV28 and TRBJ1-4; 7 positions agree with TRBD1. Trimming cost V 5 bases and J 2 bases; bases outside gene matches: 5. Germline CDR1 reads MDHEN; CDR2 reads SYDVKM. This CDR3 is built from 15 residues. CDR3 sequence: CASSKIQGTNEKLFF. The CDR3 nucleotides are TGTGCCAGCAGTAAAATACAGGGGACTAATGAAAAACTGTTTTTT.

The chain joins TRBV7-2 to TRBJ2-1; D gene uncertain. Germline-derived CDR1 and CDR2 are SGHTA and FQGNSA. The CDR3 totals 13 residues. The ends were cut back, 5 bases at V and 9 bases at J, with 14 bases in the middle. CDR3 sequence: CASSALRDSEQFF. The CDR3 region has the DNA TGTGCCAGCAGCGCACTTCGAGATTCTGAGCAGTTCTTC.

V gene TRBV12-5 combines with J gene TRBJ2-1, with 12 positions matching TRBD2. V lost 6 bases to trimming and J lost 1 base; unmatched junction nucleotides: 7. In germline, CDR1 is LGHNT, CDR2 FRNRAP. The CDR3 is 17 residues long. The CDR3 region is CASGSPGLAGSYNEQFF. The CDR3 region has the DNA TGTGCTAGTGGCTCTCCGGGACTAGCGGGTTCCTACAATGAGCAGTTCTTC.

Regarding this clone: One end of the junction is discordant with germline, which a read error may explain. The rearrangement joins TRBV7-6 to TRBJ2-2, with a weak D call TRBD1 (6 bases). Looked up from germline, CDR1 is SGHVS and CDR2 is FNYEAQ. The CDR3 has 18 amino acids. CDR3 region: CASSLADVGGANSGELFF. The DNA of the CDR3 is TGTGCCAGCAGCTTAGCCGACGTAGGGGGTGCGAACAGCGGGGAGCTGTTTTTT.

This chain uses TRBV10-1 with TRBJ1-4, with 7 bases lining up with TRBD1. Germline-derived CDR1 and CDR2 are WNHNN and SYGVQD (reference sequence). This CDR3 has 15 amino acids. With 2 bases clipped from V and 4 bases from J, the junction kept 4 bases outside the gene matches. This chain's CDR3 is CASSEPGQLNEKLFF. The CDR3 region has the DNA TGCGCCAGCAGTGAGCCGGGACAGCTTAATGAAAAACTGTTTTTT.

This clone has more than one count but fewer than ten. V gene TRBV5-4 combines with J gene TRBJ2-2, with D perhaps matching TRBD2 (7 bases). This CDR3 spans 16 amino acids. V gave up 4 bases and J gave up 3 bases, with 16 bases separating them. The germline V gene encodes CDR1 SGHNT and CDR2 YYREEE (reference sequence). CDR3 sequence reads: CASSAGGGVYTGELFF. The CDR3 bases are TGTGCCAGCAGCGCCGGCGGGGGCGTATACACCGGGGAGCTGTTTTTT.

The DNA of the CDR3 is TGTGCCAGCAGCTTAGACCAGGGGGCACGAGCTTTCTTT. This codes for CASSLDQGARAFF. The chain joins TRBV7-9 to TRBJ1-1, with 8 bases that match TRBD1. This CDR3 has 13 residues. Germline V CDR1 and CDR2: SEHNR, FQNEAQ (reference sequence). Trimming cost V 1 base and J 10 bases; bases outside gene matches: 5.

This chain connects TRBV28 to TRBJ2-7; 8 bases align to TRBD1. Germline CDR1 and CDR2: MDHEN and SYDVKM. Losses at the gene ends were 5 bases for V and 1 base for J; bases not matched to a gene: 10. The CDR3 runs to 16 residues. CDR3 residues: CASSQPGDRRSYEQYF. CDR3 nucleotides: TGTGCCAGCAGTCAGCCGGGGGACAGGCGATCCTACGAGCAGTACTTC.

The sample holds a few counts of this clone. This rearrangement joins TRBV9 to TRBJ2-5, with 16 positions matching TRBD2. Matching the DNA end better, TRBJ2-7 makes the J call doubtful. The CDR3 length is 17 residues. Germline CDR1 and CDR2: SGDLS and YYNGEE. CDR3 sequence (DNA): TGTGCCAGCAGCTCGGGACTAGCGGGAGGGAGCTCCTACGAGCAGTACTTC. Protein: CASSSGLAGGSSYEQYF.

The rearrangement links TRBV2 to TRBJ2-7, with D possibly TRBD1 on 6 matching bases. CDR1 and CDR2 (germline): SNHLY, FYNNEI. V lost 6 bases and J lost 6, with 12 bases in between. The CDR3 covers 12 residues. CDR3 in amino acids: CASSTGKGEQYF. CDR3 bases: TGTGCCAGCAGCACAGGGAAAGGCGAGCAGTACTTC. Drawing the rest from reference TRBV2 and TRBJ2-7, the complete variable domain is EPEVTQTPSHQVTQMGQEVILRCVPISNHLYFYWYRQILGQKVEFLVSFYNNEISEKSEIFDDQFSVERPDGSNFTLKIRSTKLEDSAMYFCASSTGKGEQYFGPGTRLTVT.

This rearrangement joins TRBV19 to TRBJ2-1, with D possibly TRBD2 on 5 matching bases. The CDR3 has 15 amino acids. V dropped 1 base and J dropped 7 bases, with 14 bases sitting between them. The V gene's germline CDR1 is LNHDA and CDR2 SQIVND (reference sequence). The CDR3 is CASSIGQLAGNEQFF. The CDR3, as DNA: TGTGCCAGTAGTATAGGTCAGCTAGCAGGTAATGAGCAGTTCTTC.

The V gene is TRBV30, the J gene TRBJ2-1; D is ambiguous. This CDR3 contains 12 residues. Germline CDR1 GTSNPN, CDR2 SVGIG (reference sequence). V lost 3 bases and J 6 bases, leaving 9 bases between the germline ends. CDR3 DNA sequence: TGTGCCTGGAGCCCGTTAGTCAATGAGCAGTTCTTC. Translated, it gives CAWSPLVNEQFF.

The CDR3 is CASSLGRYEQYF. Here the CDR3 DNA reads TGTGCCAGCAGCTTAGGCCGCTACGAGCAGTACTTC. The chain combines TRBV13 with TRBJ2-7, with D unresolved. The CDR3 spans 12 residues. Trimming left V 0 bases short and J 3 bases short, with 3 bases between. Germline lookup yields CDR1 PRHDT and CDR2 FYEKMQ (reference sequence).

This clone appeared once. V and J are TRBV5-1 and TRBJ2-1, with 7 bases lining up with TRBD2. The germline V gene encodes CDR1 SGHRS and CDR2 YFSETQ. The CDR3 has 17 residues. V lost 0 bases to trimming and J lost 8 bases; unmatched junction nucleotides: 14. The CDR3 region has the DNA TGCGCCAGCAGCTTGGCCGTCGGTCGTCATGCGGGGGATGAGCAGTTCTTC. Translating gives CASSLAVGRHAGDEQFF.

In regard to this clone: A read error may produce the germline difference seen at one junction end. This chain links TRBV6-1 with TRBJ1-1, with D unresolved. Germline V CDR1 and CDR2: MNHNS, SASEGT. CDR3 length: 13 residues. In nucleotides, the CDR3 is TGTGCCAGCCGGTCGGCCTTTAGGACTGAAGCTTCCTTT. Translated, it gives CASRSAFRTEASF.

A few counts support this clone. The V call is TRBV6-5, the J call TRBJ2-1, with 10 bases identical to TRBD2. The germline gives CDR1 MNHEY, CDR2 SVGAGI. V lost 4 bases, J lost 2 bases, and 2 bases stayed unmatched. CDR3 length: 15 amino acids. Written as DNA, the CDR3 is TGTGCCAGCAGTTCTAGCGGGAGTCCCTACAATGAGCAGTTCTTC. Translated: CASSSSGSPYNEQFF.

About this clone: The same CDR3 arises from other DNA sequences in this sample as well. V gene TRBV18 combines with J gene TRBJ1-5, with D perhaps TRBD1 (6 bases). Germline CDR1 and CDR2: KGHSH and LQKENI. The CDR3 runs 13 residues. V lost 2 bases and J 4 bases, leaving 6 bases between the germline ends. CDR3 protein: CASSPGQNQPQHF. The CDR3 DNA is TGTGCCAGCTCACCAGGACAGAATCAGCCCCAGCATTTT.

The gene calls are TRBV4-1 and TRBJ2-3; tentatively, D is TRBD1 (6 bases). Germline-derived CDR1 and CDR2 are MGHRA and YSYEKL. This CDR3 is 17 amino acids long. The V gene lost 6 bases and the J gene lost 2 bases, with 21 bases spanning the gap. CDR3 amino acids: CASRVQGRGVDTDTQYF. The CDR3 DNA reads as TGCGCCAGCAGGGTACAGGGTAGGGGAGTTGACACAGATACGCAGTATTTT.

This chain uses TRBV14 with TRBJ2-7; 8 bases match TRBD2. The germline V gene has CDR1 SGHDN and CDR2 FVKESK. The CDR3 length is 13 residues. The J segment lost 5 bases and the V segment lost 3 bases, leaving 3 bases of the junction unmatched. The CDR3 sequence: CASSQAGGNEQYF. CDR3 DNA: TGTGCCAGCAGCCAGGCGGGGGGAAACGAGCAGTACTTC.

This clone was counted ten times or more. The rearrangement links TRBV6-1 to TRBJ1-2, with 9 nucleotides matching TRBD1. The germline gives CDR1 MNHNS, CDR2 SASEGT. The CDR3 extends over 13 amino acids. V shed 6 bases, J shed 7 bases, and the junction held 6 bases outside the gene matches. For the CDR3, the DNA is TGTGCCAGCAGAACGACAGGGGGAAGTGGCTACACCTTC. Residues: CASRTTGGSGYTF.

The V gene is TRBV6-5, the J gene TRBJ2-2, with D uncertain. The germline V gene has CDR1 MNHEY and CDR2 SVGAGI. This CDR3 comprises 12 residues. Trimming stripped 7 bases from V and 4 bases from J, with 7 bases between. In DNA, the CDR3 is TGTGCCAGCACCCCGGGCACCGGGGAGCTGTTTTTT. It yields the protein CASTPGTGELFF.

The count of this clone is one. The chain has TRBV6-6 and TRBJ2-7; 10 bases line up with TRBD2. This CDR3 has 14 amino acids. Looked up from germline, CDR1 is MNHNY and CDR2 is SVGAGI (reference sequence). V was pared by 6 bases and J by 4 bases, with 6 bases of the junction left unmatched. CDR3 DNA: TGTGCCAGCAGCTCGGGACTAGCGAAGTACGAGCAGTACTTC. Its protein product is CASSSGLAKYEQYF.

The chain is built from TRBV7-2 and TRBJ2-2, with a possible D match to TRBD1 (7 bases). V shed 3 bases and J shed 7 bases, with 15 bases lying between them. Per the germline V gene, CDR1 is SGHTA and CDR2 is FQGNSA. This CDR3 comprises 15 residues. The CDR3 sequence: CASSLPRQGGGELFF. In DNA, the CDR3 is TGTGCCAGCAGCTTGCCCAGACAGGGAGGCGGGGAGCTGTTTTTT.